One and the same sample provided the 13 T cell receptor beta chains below, sequenced in a study of breast tumors, draining lymph nodes, adjacent tissues. Samples came from axillary lymph nodes draining the breast cancer. TCRdb analysed the multiplex PCR reads with MiXCR anew, one entry per CDR3 protein. Here the sample spans under 250,000 distinct CDR3 sequences, approximately 31% being singletons. The sample consisted of axillary lymph node tissue. The receptor set was obtained from a female donor with breast cancer. Some clones in this sample may be carry-over from other donors' samples.

This clonotype has at least ten counts. The chain uses TRBV11-3 and TRBJ1-3; no clear D gene. CDR1 is SGHNT, CDR2 YENEEA, per germline. V lost 5 bases, J lost 0 bases, and 8 bases lay in between. The CDR3 is 14 residues long. The DNA for the CDR3 is TGTGCCAGCAGCCGGGATTACTCTGGAAACACCATATATTTT. This gives the protein CASSRDYSGNTIYF.

This sequence joins TRBV6-1 and TRBJ1-5; possible D gene TRBD1, 5 bases. Trimming cost V 1 base and J 6 bases, with 13 bases left between them. Per germline, CDR1 MNHNS and CDR2 SASEGT. The CDR3 length is 15 residues. In nucleotides, the CDR3 is TGTGCCAGCAGTGAAGTGGGGGGAGGCGGTCAGCCCCAGCATTTT. Translation: CASSEVGGGGQPQHF.

This clonotype was picked up many times. The gene calls are TRBV11-3 and TRBJ1-2; D remains ambiguous. The V gene's germline CDR1 is SGHNT and CDR2 YENEEA. The CDR3 has 12 amino acids. Trimming pared 7 bases from V and 1 base from J, leaving 7 bases between. CDR3 sequence reads: CASTSNNYGYTF. CDR3 DNA: TGTGCCAGCACCTCGAATAACTATGGCTACACCTTC.

This clonotype has a count of ten or more. The V gene is TRBV5-1, the J gene TRBJ1-4; D remains ambiguous. The CDR3 has 15 residues. V was cut by 5 bases and J by 8 bases, with 19 bases left in between. Germline CDR1 SGHRS, CDR2 YFSETQ. CDR3 loop: CASRHTGRGEEKLFF. The CDR3 DNA sequence: TGCGCCAGCAGACATACCGGACGTGGGGAGGAAAAACTGTTTTTT.

In its sample, this clonotype was seen once. The V gene is TRBV20-1, the J gene TRBJ1-2; D call uncertain. CDR1 is DFQATT, CDR2 SNEGSKA, per germline (reference sequence). V shed 5 bases and J shed 4 bases, with 23 bases lying between them. The CDR3 has 16 residues. This chain's CDR3 is CSALRPSGATGYGYTF. Here the CDR3 DNA reads TGCAGTGCTCTTCGACCCTCGGGAGCAACGGGCTATGGCTACACCTTC.

This clonotype was counted many times. The chain links TRBV11-2 to TRBJ2-2, with a possible D match to TRBD1 (6 bases). The CDR3 totals 14 residues. With 3 bases removed from V and 6 bases from J, the gap between germline ends came to 11 bases. From germline, CDR1 is SGHAT and CDR2 FQNNGV. CDR3 sequence reads: CASSFTGSPGELFF. Here the CDR3 DNA reads TGTGCCAGCAGCTTTACAGGGTCTCCCGGGGAGCTGTTTTTT.

V usage is TRBV3-1 and J usage is TRBJ2-3; 8 positions agree with TRBD2. Germline V lookup: CDR1 LGHDT, CDR2 YNNKEL (reference sequence). The ends lost 0 bases at V and 6 bases at J; junction bases unmatched: 8. The CDR3 spans 16 residues. The CDR3 DNA sequence: TGTGCCAGCAGCCAAGATGTACCAGCGGGAGCCGATACGCAGTATTTT. This translates into CASSQDVPAGADTQYF.

Many counts were recorded for this clonotype. This chain uses TRBV19 with TRBJ2-1; D is uncertain. The CDR3 has 16 residues. The V end was cut by 0 bases, the J end by 0 bases, with 9 bases between. Germline CDR1 is LNHDA and CDR2 is SQIVND (reference sequence). The CDR3 region has the DNA TGTGCCAGTAGTATAGAGTCCCCTAGCTCCTACAATGAGCAGTTCTTC. Its protein product is CASSIESPSSYNEQFF. Complete variable domain (other parts from reference TRBV19 and TRBJ2-1): DGGITQSPKYLFRKEGQNVTLSCEQNLNHDAMYWYRQDPGQGLRLIYYSQIVNDFQKGDIAEGYSVSREKKESFPLTVTSAQKNPTAFYLCASSIESPSSYNEQFFGPGTRLTVL.

There are many counts of this clonotype. V gene TRBV12-3 or TRBV12-4 combines with J gene TRBJ1-6; no reliable D call. This CDR3 comprises 13 residues. V was trimmed by 5 bases and J by 9 bases, leaving 11 bases between them. For the CDR3, the DNA is TGTGCCAGCAGTCCCGGGGAGACTTCACCCCTCCACTTT. This encodes CASSPGETSPLHF.

Concerning this clonotype itself: A read error is possible here, since a much larger clone lies one base away. The chain couples TRBV2 to TRBJ2-6; 7 bases are a match to TRBD1. Germline CDR1 and CDR2: SNHLY and FYNNEI. This CDR3 contains 16 residues. CDR3 bases: TGTGCCAGCGCCAGGGGGTTTGGTGACGGGGCCACCGTCCTGACTTTC. It encodes CASARGFGDGATVLTF.

This clonotype was recorded at least ten times. J is TRBJ1-5 and V is TRBV27, with 7 bases fitting TRBD1. This CDR3 spans 16 amino acids. The germline V gene has CDR1 MNHEY and CDR2 SMNVEV (reference sequence). Trimming took 6 bases from V and 10 from J; bases not matched to a gene: 18. The chain's CDR3 is CASRSGTDFLESPQHF. The CDR3 coding sequence is TGTGCCAGCAGGTCCGGGACAGACTTTTTGGAAAGTCCCCAGCATTTT.

The rearrangement joins TRBV11-2 to TRBJ2-5, with D unclear. V lost 1 base, J lost 2 bases, and 14 bases lay in between. The CDR3 contains 16 residues. Per germline, CDR1 SGHAT and CDR2 FQNNGV. CDR3 nucleotides: TGTGCCAGCAGCTTAGGGCAGACCCCACGACAAGAGACCCAGTACTTC. It translates to CASSLGQTPRQETQYF.

This clonotype was counted at least ten times. V and J are TRBV10-3 and TRBJ2-7; D perhaps matches TRBD2 (6 bases). Germline V gene sequence: CDR1 ENHRY, CDR2 SYGVKD. Trimming cost V 5 bases and J 0 bases, with 17 bases left between them. The CDR3 is 16 residues long. CDR3 region: CAISRPGTQSSYEQYF. CDR3 in DNA: TGTGCCATCAGTCGACCCGGGACTCAGAGCTCCTACGAGCAGTACTTC.